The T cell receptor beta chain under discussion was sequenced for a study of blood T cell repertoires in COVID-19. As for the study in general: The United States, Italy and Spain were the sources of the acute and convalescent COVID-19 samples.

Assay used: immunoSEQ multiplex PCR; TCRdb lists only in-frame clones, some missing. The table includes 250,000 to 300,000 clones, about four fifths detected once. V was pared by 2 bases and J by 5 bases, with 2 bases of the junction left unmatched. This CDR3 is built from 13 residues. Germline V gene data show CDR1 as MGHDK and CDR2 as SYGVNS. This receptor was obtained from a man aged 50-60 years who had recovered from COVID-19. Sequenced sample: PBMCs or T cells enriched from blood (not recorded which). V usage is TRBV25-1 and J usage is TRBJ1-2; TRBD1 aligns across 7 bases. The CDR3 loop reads CASSEGTAYGYTF. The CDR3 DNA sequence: TGTGCCAGCAGTGAAGGGACAGCATATGGCTACACCTTC.